This T cell receptor beta chain was documented in a study of T cells in Graves' hyperthyroidism and ophthalmopathy. The V gene lost 2 bases and the J gene lost 5 bases, with 11 bases spanning the gap. This CDR3 is 13 amino acids long. Germline V CDR1 and CDR2: SGDLS, YYNGEE. TCR beta CDR3 region amplification was performed from RNA transcripts. Researchers ran a first-round RT-PCR on the TCR CDR3 using the HTBI primer set. TCRdb fed the multiplex PCR reads into MiXCR, producing one record per CDR3 protein. The table has 400,000 to 600,000 distinct CDR3 sequences, around 20% seen once; the top ten hold roughly 29%. This clonotype came up many times.

The sequence came from a man between 18 and 29 years old with Graves' hyperthyroidism. V gene TRBV9 combines with J gene TRBJ2-7; tentatively, D is TRBD1 (5 bases). Sequencing was performed on blood. The CDR3 DNA reads TGTGCCAGCAGCGTTTCAGGGAACCACGAGCAGTACTTC. Its translation is CASSVSGNHEQYF.